The present entry profiles one TCR beta chain with its context. V lost 5 bases and J lost 5; bases outside the gene matches: 3. Germline-derived CDR1 and CDR2 are SGHAT and FQNNGV. This CDR3 is built from 13 residues. Assay used: immunoSEQ multiplex PCR; TCRdb lists only in-frame clones, some missing. The sample includes about 6,900 clones, less than 96% of them seen just once. This specimen comes from a study of technical replicates of blood from several donors. V is TRBV11-2 and J is TRBJ2-1; 7 bases map to TRBD2. The specimen sequenced was PBMCs. The TCR originated in a human donor in good health. CDR3 loop: CASSRGDDNEQFF. The DNA of the CDR3 is TGTGCCAGCAGCCGGGGGGACGACAATGAGCAGTTCTTC.